This entry concerns a single T cell receptor beta chain. What it binds is not known. Compared with germline, one end of the junction differs, possibly owing to a read error. The data stem from a study of blood T cells in healthy people across ages. Overall study findings and caveats: A strong correlation was found between TCR beta diversity and the percentage of naive T cells. Observed TCR beta diversity per million T cells went down as age went up. This fall followed a roughly linear course with age.

The CDR3 has 13 amino acids. Sample-barcoded 5' priming and a J-beta primer mix drove a second PCR of 7 to 11 cycles. Each cDNA molecule was tagged by a template-switch adaptor that had 12 random nucleotides. TCRdb re-derived calls from the 5' RACE reads in MiXCR, one entry per CDR3 protein. The sample contains around 1,500,000 distinct CDR3 sequences, over 25% of which appear only once. For every donor, a draw yielded roughly 10 milliliters of peripheral blood. The TCR was taken from a woman between 25 and 40 years old in good health. The chain links TRBV12-3 or TRBV12-4 to TRBJ1-5; D gene uncertain. Source material: blood. The CDR3 sequence is CASSLRENQPQHF. CDR3 coding DNA: TGTGCCAGTAGTTTAAGGGAGAATCAGCCCCAGCATTTT.